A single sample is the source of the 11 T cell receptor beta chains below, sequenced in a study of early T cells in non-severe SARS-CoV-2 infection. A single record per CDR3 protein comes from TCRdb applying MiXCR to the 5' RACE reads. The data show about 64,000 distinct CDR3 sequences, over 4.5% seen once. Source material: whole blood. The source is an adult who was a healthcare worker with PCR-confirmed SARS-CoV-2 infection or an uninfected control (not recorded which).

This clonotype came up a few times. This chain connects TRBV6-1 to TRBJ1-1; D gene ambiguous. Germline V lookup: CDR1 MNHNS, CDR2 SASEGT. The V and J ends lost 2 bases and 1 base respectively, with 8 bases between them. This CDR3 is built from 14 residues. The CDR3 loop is CASSEYLGNTEAFF. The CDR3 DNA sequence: TGTGCCAGCAGTGAATATTTGGGGAACACTGAAGCTTTCTTT.

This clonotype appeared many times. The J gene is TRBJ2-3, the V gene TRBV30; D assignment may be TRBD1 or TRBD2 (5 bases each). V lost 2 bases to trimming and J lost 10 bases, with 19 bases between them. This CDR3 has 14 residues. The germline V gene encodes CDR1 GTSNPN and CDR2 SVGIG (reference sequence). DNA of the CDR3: TGTGCCTGGAGTACCGGGGCCCCATCTCCCCCGCAGTATTTT. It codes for CAWSTGAPSPPQYF. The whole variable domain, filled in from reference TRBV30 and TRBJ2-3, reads SQTIHQWPATLVQPVGSPLSLECTVEGTSNPNLYWYRQAAGRGLQLLFYSVGIGQISSEVPQNLSASRPQDRQFILSSKKLLLSDSGFYLCAWSTGAPSPPQYFGPGTRLTVL.

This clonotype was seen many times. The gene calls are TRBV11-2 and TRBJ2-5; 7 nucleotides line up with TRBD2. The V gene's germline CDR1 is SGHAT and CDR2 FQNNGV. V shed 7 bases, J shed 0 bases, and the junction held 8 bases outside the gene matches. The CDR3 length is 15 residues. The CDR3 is CASNRDGRNQETQYF. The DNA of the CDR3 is TGTGCCAGCAACCGGGACGGGAGGAACCAAGAGACCCAGTACTTC.

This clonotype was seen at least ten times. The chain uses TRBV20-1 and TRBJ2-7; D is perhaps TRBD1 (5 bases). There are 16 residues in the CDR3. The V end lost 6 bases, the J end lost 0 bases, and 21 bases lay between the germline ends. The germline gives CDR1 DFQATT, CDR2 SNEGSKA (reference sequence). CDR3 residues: CSAERWARQSSYEQYF. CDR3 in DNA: TGCAGTGCGGAACGGTGGGCGCGACAGAGCTCCTACGAGCAGTACTTC.

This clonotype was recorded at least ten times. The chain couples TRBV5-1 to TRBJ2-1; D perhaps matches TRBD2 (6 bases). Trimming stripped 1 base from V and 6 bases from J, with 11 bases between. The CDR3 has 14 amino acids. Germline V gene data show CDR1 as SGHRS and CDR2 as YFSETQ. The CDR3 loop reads CASSLRVGGNEQFF. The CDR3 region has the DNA TGCGCCAGCAGCTTGCGTGTCGGGGGCAATGAGCAGTTCTTC.

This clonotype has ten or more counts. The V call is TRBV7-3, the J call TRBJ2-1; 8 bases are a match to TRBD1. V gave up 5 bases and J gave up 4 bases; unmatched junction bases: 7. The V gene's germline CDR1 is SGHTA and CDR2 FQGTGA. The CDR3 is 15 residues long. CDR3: CASSPRTGNYNEQFF. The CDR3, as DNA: TGTGCCAGCAGCCCCCGGACAGGGAATTACAATGAGCAGTTCTTC. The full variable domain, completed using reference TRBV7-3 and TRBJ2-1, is GAGVSQTPSNKVTEKGKYVELRCDPISGHTALYWYRQSLGQGPEFLIYFQGTGAADDSGLPNDRFFAVRPEGSVSTLKIQRTERGDSAVYLCASSPRTGNYNEQFFGPGTRLTVL.

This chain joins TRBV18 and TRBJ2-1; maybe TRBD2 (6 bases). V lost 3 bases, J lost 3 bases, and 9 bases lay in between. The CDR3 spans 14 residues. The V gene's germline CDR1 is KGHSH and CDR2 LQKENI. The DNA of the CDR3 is TGTGCCAGCTCACCGGAGCGGGTCTACAATGAGCAGTTCTTC. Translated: CASSPERVYNEQFF.

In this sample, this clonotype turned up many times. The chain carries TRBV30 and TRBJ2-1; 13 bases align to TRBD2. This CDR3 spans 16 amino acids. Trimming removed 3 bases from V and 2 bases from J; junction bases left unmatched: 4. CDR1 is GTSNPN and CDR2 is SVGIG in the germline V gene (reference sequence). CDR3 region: CAWSAGLAGAYNEQFF. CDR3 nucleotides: TGTGCCTGGAGCGCAGGACTAGCGGGAGCCTACAATGAGCAGTTCTTC.

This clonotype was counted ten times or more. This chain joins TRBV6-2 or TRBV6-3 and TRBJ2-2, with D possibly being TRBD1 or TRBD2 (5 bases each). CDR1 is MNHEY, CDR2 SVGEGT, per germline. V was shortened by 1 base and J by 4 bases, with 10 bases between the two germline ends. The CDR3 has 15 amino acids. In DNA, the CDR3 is TGTGCCAGCAGTTACTGGGACGGACCCACCGGGGAGCTGTTTTTT. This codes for CASSYWDGPTGELFF.

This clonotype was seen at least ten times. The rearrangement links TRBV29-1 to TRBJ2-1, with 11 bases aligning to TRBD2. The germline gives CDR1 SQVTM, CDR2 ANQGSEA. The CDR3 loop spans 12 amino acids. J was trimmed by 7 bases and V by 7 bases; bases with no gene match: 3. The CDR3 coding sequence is TGCAGCGGTAGCGGGGGGGATAATGAGCAGTTCTTC. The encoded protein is CSGSGGDNEQFF.

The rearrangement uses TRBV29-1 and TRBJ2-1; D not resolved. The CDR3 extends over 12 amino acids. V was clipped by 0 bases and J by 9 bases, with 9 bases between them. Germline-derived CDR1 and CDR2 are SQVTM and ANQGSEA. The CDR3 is CSVEDTRVEQFF. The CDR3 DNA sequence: TGCAGCGTTGAAGACACCCGAGTTGAGCAGTTCTTC.